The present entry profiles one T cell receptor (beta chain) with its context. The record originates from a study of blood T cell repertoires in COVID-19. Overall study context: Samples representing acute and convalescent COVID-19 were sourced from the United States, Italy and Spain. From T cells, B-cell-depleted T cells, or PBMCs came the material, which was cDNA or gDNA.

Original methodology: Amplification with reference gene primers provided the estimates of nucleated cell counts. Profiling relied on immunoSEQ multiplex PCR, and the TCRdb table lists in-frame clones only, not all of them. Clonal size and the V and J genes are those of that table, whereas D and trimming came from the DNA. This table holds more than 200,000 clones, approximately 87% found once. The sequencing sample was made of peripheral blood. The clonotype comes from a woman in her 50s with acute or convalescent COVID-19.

In DNA, the CDR3 is TGTGCCAGAAGCCTGAGCGGGAGCTCCTACAATGAGCAGTTCTTC. Protein: CARSLSGSSYNEQFF. The V gene is TRBV5-3, the J gene TRBJ2-1; 8 nucleotides align to TRBD2. TRBV5-3 has ORF status, its function being uncertain. The V segment lost 4 bases and the J segment 0 bases; nucleotides outside the gene matches: 3. The CDR3 contains 15 residues.